The 24 T cell receptor beta chains listed next were all sequenced from one sample in a study of blood T cells in healthy people across ages. Primed by a sample-barcoded 5' primer and a J-beta primer mix, a second PCR proceeded for 7 to 11 cycles. TCRdb called the 5' RACE reads again in MiXCR, with one record for every CDR3 protein. The sample records hundreds of thousands of distinct CDR3 sequences, about 52% being singletons. The sample taken for sequencing was blood. These receptors originate from a woman in her sixties in good health.

V is TRBV18 and J is TRBJ1-4; D is ambiguous. The CDR3 runs to 16 residues. Germline CDR1 KGHSH, CDR2 LQKENI. The V end was cut by 0 bases, the J end by 3 bases, with 11 bases between. CDR3 protein: CASSPPESAANEKLFF. In nucleotides, the CDR3 is TGTGCCAGCTCACCACCGGAGTCGGCGGCTAATGAAAAACTGTTTTTT.

This clonotype was counted between two and nine times. The rearrangement uses TRBV5-8 and TRBJ2-4; D not resolved. The CDR3 contains 12 residues. Germline lookup yields CDR1 SGHTS and CDR2 YDEGEE. Trimming took 0 bases from V and 7 from J, leaving 5 bases between them. CDR3 in DNA: TGTGCCAGCAGCTTGGCGGCGAACATTCAGTACTTC. Translated, it gives CASSLAANIQYF.

This chain joins TRBV6-5 and TRBJ2-7; tentative D call: TRBD1 (6 bases). Gene TRBJ2-5 matches the end of the DNA better, so the J call may be wrong. The CDR3 sequence is 15 residues long. Germline CDR1 and CDR2: MNHEY and SVGAGI. The CDR3 region is CASSYGALRGETQYF. As DNA, the CDR3 is TGTGCCAGCAGTTACGGGGCGCTAAGGGGGGAGACCCAGTACTTC.

The V call is TRBV7-9, the J call TRBJ2-3; D may be TRBD1 or TRBD2 (5 bases each). Per germline, CDR1 SEHNR and CDR2 FQNEAQ (reference sequence). The CDR3 sequence is 14 residues long. V was cut by 7 bases and J by 4 bases, with 15 bases left in between. In nucleotides, the CDR3 is TGTGCCAGCACAAAGATGGGGGTGGCAGATACGCAGTATTTT. Protein product: CASTKMGVADTQYF.

The chain joins TRBV4-2 to TRBJ1-1; a possible D gene is TRBD1 (5 bases). CDR3 size: 13 residues. Trimming shortened V by 4 bases and J by 4 bases, and 10 bases separated the two germline ends. From germline, CDR1 is LGHNA and CDR2 YNFKEQ. In DNA form, the CDR3 reads TGTGCCAGCAGCCTGGGGGGTCTCACTGAAGCTTTCTTT. Translated: CASSLGGLTEAFF.

This clonotype has more than one count but fewer than ten. J is TRBJ2-7 and V is TRBV15; possibly TRBD1 for D (6 bases). V was pared by 0 bases and J by 5 bases, with 8 bases between. CDR3 length: 13 residues. CDR1 and CDR2 from the germline V gene are LNHNV and YYDKDF (reference sequence). The chain's CDR3 is CATSREDRNEQYF. The DNA for the CDR3 is TGTGCCACCAGCAGAGAAGACAGGAACGAGCAGTACTTC.

For the CDR3, the DNA is TGTGCCAGCAGTCTAGGCCCATCCTCGAACAATGAGCAGTTCTTC. Amino acid sequence: CASSLGPSSNNEQFF. The V call is TRBV27, the J call TRBJ2-1; D is unresolved. The germline V gene has CDR1 MNHEY and CDR2 SMNVEV (reference sequence). V shed 5 bases and J shed 5 bases, with 16 bases lying between them. The CDR3 runs to 15 residues.

V gene TRBV6-5 combines with J gene TRBJ1-2; D is perhaps TRBD1 (5 bases). CDR3 length: 13 residues. Germline CDR1 is MNHEY and CDR2 is SVGAGI. V gave up 6 bases and J gave up 4 bases, with 12 bases separating them. The CDR3 DNA sequence: TGTGCCAGCAGCCGAGGACAACTCTATGGCTACACCTTC. The encoded protein is CASSRGQLYGYTF.

The chain uses TRBV3-1 and TRBJ1-1; 7 nucleotides match TRBD1. Trimming removed 7 bases from V and 5 bases from J; junction bases left unmatched: 10. The CDR3 totals 14 residues. Germline values: CDR1 LGHDT, CDR2 YNNKEL (reference sequence). CDR3: CASTPQGRWTEAFF. In nucleotides, the CDR3 is TGTGCCAGCACCCCACAGGGGAGGTGGACTGAAGCTTTCTTT.

The chain combines TRBV3-1 with TRBJ2-1; 13 bases are a match to TRBD2. CDR1 LGHDT and CDR2 YNNKEL come from the germline V gene (reference sequence). This CDR3 is 17 amino acids long. V lost 4 bases and J lost 8; bases outside the gene matches: 11. The CDR3 loop is CASSLGTSGNFGHEQFF. CDR3 DNA: TGTGCCAGCAGCCTTGGGACTAGCGGGAATTTTGGGCATGAGCAGTTCTTC.

This clonotype was counted once. J is TRBJ1-5 and V is TRBV28, with TRBD1 as a possible D gene (6 bases). With 5 bases removed from V and 6 bases from J, the gap between germline ends came to 14 bases. The CDR3 length is 14 residues. Germline lookup yields CDR1 MDHEN and CDR2 SYDVKM. The CDR3 loop is CASSLDGTSQPQHF. The CDR3, as DNA: TGTGCCAGCAGTCTTGACGGGACATCTCAGCCCCAGCATTTT.

The rearrangement links TRBV20-1 to TRBJ1-6; a weak D match, TRBD1 (6 bases). Germline V gene data show CDR1 as DFQATT and CDR2 as SNEGSKA (reference sequence). CDR3 length: 13 residues. V was clipped by 5 bases and J by 5 bases, with 10 bases between them. The CDR3 reads CSAQTGHNSPLHF. The CDR3 DNA sequence: TGCAGTGCTCAGACAGGTCATAATTCACCCCTCCACTTT.

This chain joins TRBV7-2 and TRBJ2-1, with TRBD2 identical over 12 bases. The CDR3 sequence is 14 residues long. Germline V CDR1 and CDR2: SGHTA, FQGNSA. The ends lost 4 bases at V and 12 bases at J; junction bases unmatched: 7. This chain's CDR3 is CASSSGLAGLGQFF. CDR3 coding DNA: TGTGCCAGCAGCTCCGGACTAGCGGGACTCGGGCAGTTCTTC. Looking up the rest from reference TRBV7-2 and TRBJ2-1 gives the full variable domain: GAGVSQSPSNKVTEKGKDVELRCDPISGHTALYWYRQSLGQGLEFLIYFQGNSAPDKSGLPSDRFSAERTGGSVSTLTIQRTQQEDSAVYLCASSSGLAGLGQFFGPGTRLTVL.

The gene calls are TRBV12-3 or TRBV12-4 and TRBJ2-7, with 7 bases matching TRBD1. Trimming removed 7 bases from V and 7 bases from J; junction bases left unmatched: 10. The CDR3 spans 13 residues. The CDR3 is CASIRQGWDEQYF. The DNA for the CDR3 is TGTGCCAGCATTCGACAGGGATGGGATGAGCAGTACTTC.

This clonotype was observed a single time. The CDR3 DNA reads TGCGCCAGCAGCTGGCACGAGGATCTCGAGCAGTACTTC. This sequence encodes CASSWHEDLEQYF. The chain uses TRBV5-1 and TRBJ2-7; no clear D. V was pared by 3 bases and J by 6 bases, with 13 bases between. The CDR3 sequence is 13 residues long. The germline gives CDR1 SGHRS, CDR2 YFSETQ.

Only a few counts were recorded for this clonotype. This chain connects TRBV27 to TRBJ2-7; tentatively, D is TRBD1 or TRBD2 (6 bases each). The CDR3 length is 15 residues. Germline loops: CDR1 MNHEY, CDR2 SMNVEV (reference sequence). Trimming stripped 8 bases from V and 1 base from J, with 18 bases between. In DNA form, the CDR3 reads TGTGCCAGCGGGGGGCCGAGCTCCTTTTCCTACGAGCAGTACTTC. This gives the protein CASGGPSSFSYEQYF.

This clonotype came up once. This sequence joins TRBV27 and TRBJ1-2; TRBD1 might be the D (6 bases). V was cut by 6 bases and J by 4 bases, with 15 bases left in between. The germline gives CDR1 MNHEY, CDR2 SMNVEV (reference sequence). The CDR3 runs to 14 residues. The CDR3 DNA reads as TGTGCCAGCAGGGGGACAAGGATCGCCTATGGCTACACCTTC. Translation gives CASRGTRIAYGYTF.

Regarding this clonotype: This may stem from a read error, because a much larger clone lies one nucleotide away. The chain couples TRBV6-6 to TRBJ2-6; TRBD1 matches 8 bases. Germline lookup yields CDR1 MNHNY and CDR2 SVGAGI (reference sequence). There are 17 residues in the CDR3. The CDR3 region has the DNA TGTGCCAGCAGAAAAACAGGGGGGAAGTCTGGGGCCAACGTCCCGACTTTC. Amino acids: CASRKTGGKSGANVPTF.

This chain joins TRBV29-1 and TRBJ2-2; perhaps TRBD1 as D (5 bases). The CDR3 spans 14 residues. Germline CDR1 SQVTM, CDR2 ANQGSEA. Deletions cut 8 bases from V and 9 bases from J, with 22 bases between. For the CDR3, the DNA is TGCAGCATCCAAGGAAGGGGCGTGGGCCGGGAGCTGTTTTTT. Protein: CSIQGRGVGRELFF.

The chain combines TRBV6-6 with TRBJ2-5, with TRBD2 identical over 12 bases. The CDR3 is 17 amino acids. Germline lookup yields CDR1 MNHNY and CDR2 SVGAGI (reference sequence). The V and J ends lost 6 bases and 11 bases, in that order; junction bases with no gene match: 19. The CDR3 spells CASSRPTSGSGYNEQYF. CDR3 bases: TGTGCCAGCAGCCGACCGACTAGCGGGAGTGGGTACAATGAGCAGTACTTC.

The V gene is TRBV27, the J gene TRBJ2-4; TRBD1 matches at 9 bases. The closer fit of TRBJ2-7 to the DNA end suggests the J call may be wrong. The CDR3 length is 16 residues. CDR1 MNHEY and CDR2 SMNVEV come from the germline V gene (reference sequence). The CDR3: CASRLKGTGLTYEQYF. The CDR3 region has the DNA TGTGCCAGCAGACTAAAGGGGACAGGGCTAACCTACGAGCAGTACTTC.

CDR3 loop: CASSLIKLAGGGDEQFF. The CDR3 DNA reads as TGCGCCAGCAGCTTGATAAAACTAGCGGGAGGTGGGGATGAGCAGTTCTTC. V is TRBV5-1 and J is TRBJ2-1, with 12 nucleotides matching TRBD2. J was trimmed by 8 bases and V by 1 base; bases with no gene match: 10. Germline lookup yields CDR1 SGHRS and CDR2 YFSETQ. The CDR3 sequence is 17 residues long.

This clonotype was seen only once. The chain joins TRBV6-6 to TRBJ1-2, with D tentatively TRBD1 (6 bases). Germline loops: CDR1 MNHNY, CDR2 SVGAGI (reference sequence). The CDR3 spans 13 residues. The germline V and J ends were trimmed by 2 bases and 6 bases, with 10 bases remaining between them. In DNA, the CDR3 is TGTGCCAGCAGTTACAGGGCAGGGGATGGCTACACCTTC. Protein product: CASSYRAGDGYTF.

The V and J genes are TRBV7-2 and TRBJ2-4, with unresolved D. Looked up from germline, CDR1 is SGHTA and CDR2 is FQGNSA. The CDR3 spans 14 residues. Trimming stripped 4 bases from V and 0 bases from J, with 7 bases between. CDR3 nucleotide sequence: TGTGCCAGCAGCTCTCAAATAGCCAAAAACATTCAGTACTTC. Encoded protein: CASSSQIAKNIQYF.